Described below is a single T cell receptor (beta chain) sequence and its context. Clones were sequenced by immunoSEQ multiplex PCR, and TCRdb holds only the in-frame ones, with some missing. The data contain about 97,000 clones, just under 85% of them singletons. The sample belongs to a study of blood T cell repertoires in COVID-19. Study at large: Italy, Spain and the United States were the sources of the convalescent and acute COVID-19 samples.

The V segment lost 8 bases and the J segment 7 bases; nucleotides outside the gene matches: 9. Germline-derived CDR1 and CDR2 are MRHNA and SNTAGT. CDR3 length: 14 amino acids. The TCR sequence derives from a man in his 70s with acute or convalescent COVID-19. This chain joins TRBV6-4 and TRBJ2-2, with TRBD2 identical over 8 bases. Sample: peripheral blood. DNA of the CDR3: TGTGCCAGCGAGCGGGAGCCGGAAGACGGGGAGCTGTTTTTT. It codes for CASEREPEDGELFF.